The text below deals with one T cell receptor beta chain. Its antigen is currently unknown. The ends were cut back, 0 bases at V and 5 bases at J, with 20 bases in the middle. Germline V gives CDR1 SGHRS, CDR2 YFSETQ. This CDR3 region has 17 residues. The sample belongs to a study of OX40 agonist ivuxolimab in advanced cancers. Study at large: Across the patients, intravenous ivuxolimab was delivered every 2 weeks at 0.01 to 10 mg/kg. Study-wide results and caveats: Dose levels from 0.1 to 3.0 mg/kg saw CD4+ and CD8+ blood T cells expand clonally by week 6. Certain nonresponders additionally had low normalized T-cell clonal expansion.

Sequencing used immunoSEQ multiplex PCR; TCRdb keeps in-frame clones, though not all of them. The sample includes 55,000 to 90,000 clones, 70% to 90% of them seen just once. The chain has TRBV5-1 and TRBJ1-1; weak D call: TRBD1 (6 bases). Sequencing was performed on CD4+ or CD8+ T cells sorted from blood, taken in a trial of the OX40 agonist ivuxolimab. This TCR came from an adult with an advanced solid tumor such as melanoma, head and neck, liver or kidney cancer. Written as DNA, the CDR3 is TGCGCCAGCAGCTTGGGTGAGACAGGTTACAGGAGGACTGAAGCTTTCTTT. Its translation is CASSLGETGYRRTEAFF.